The present T cell receptor beta chain was sequenced within a study of blood T cell repertoires in COVID-19. Some clones are missing from TCRdb's copy, which holds only in-frame ones; the method was immunoSEQ multiplex PCR. The sample records roughly 320,000 clones, about nine tenths being singletons. CDR1 and CDR2 from the germline V gene are LNHDA and SQIVND (reference sequence). This CDR3 has 13 amino acids. V shed 4 bases, J shed 7 bases, and the junction held 3 bases outside the gene matches. Sequencing used peripheral blood. The receptor's source is a woman aged 25 to 39 with COVID-19, enrolled during active disease. This sequence joins TRBV19 and TRBJ2-1; TRBD1 aligns across 8 bases. CDR3 in amino acids: CASSTGQVNEQFF. In nucleotides, the CDR3 is TGTGCCAGTAGTACGGGACAGGTGAATGAGCAGTTCTTC.